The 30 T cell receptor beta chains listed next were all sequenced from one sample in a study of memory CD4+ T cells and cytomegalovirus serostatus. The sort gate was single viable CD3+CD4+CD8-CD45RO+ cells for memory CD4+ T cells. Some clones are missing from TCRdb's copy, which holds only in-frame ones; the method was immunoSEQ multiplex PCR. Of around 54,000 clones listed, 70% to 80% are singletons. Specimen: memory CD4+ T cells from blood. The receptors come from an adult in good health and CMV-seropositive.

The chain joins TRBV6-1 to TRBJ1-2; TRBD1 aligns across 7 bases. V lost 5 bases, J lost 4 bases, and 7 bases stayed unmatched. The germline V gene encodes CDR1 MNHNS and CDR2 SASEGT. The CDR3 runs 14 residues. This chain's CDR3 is CASSTGASPYGYTF. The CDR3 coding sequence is TGTGCCAGCAGTACAGGGGCCTCCCCCTATGGCTACACCTTC.

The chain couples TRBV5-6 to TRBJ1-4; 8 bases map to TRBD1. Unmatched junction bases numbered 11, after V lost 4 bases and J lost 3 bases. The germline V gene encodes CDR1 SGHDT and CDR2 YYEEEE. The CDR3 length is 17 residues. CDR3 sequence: CASSLRTGRPSNEKLFF. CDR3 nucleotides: TGTGCCAGCAGCCTGCGGACAGGGAGGCCCTCTAATGAAAAACTGTTTTTT.

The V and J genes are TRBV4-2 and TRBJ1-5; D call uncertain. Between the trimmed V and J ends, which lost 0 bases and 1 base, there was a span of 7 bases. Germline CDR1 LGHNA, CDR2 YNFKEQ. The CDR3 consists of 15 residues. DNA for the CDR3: TGTGCCAGCAGCCAAGAAGGGCAGAGCAATCAGCCCCAGCATTTT. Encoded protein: CASSQEGQSNQPQHF.

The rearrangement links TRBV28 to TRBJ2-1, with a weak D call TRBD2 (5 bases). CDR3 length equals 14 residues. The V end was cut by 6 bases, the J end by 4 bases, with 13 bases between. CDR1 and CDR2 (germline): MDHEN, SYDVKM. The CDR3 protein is CASRRDTGYNEQFF. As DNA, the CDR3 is TGTGCCAGCAGGAGGGATACTGGATACAATGAGCAGTTCTTC.

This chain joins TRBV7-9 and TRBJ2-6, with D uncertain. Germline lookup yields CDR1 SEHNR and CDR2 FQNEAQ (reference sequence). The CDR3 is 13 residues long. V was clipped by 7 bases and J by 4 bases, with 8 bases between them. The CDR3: CASKQFGANVLTF. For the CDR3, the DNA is TGTGCCAGCAAACAGTTCGGGGCCAACGTCCTGACTTTC.

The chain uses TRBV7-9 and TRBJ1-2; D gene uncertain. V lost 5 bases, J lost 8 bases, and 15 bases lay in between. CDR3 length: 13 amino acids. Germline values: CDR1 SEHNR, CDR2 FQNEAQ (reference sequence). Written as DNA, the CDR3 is TGTGCCAGCAGCCCATTGTCAGTTGGAGGCTACACCTTC. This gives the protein CASSPLSVGGYTF.

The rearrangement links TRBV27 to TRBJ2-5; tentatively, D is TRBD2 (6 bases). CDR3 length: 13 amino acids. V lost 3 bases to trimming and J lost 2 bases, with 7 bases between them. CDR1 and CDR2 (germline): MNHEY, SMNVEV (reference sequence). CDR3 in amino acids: CASSLRGQETQYF. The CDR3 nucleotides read TGTGCCAGCAGTTTGCGGGGACAAGAGACCCAGTACTTC.

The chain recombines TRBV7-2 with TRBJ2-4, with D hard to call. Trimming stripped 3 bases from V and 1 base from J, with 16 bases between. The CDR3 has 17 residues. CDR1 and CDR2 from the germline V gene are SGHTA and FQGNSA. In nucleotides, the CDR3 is TGTGCCAGCAGCTTCGAAGGGCGTGTGGGTGCCAAAAACATTCAGTACTTC. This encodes CASSFEGRVGAKNIQYF.

The CDR3 DNA sequence: TGTGCCAGCAGCTTTACTTCCGGAGATACGCAGTATTTT. This sequence encodes CASSFTSGDTQYF. The gene calls are TRBV27 and TRBJ2-3, with D hard to call. Germline loops: CDR1 MNHEY, CDR2 SMNVEV (reference sequence). V gave up 6 bases and J gave up 5 bases, with 12 bases separating them. This CDR3 comprises 13 residues.

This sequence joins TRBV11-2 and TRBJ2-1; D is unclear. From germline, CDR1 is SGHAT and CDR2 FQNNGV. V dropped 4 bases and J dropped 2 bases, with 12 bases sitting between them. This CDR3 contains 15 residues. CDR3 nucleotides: TGTGCCAGCAGCTCCGTGAAGGGCGCCTACAATGAGCAGTTCTTC. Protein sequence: CASSSVKGAYNEQFF.

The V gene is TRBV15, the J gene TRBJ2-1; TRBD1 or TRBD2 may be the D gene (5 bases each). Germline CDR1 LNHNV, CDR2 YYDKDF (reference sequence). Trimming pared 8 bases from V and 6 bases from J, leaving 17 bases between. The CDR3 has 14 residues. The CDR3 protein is CATLGLPGINEQFF. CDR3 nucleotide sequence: TGTGCCACCTTAGGACTGCCAGGGATCAATGAGCAGTTCTTC.

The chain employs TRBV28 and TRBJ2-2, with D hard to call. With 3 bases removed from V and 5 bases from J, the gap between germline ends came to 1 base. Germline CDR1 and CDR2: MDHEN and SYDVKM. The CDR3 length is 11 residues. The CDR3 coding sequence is TGTGCCAGCAGTTTTACCGGGGAGCTGTTTTTT. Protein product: CASSFTGELFF.

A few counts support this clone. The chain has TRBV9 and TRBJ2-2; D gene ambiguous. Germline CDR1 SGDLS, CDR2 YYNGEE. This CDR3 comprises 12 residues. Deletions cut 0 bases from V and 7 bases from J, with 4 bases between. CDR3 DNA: TGTGCCAGCAGCGTAGGGGTCGGGGAGCTGTTTTTT. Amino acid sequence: CASSVGVGELFF.

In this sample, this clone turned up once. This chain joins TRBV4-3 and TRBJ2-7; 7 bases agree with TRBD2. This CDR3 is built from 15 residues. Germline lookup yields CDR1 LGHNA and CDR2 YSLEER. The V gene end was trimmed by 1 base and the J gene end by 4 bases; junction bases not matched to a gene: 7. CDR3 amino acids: CASSQGLNSGYEQYF. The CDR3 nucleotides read TGCGCCAGCAGCCAAGGTCTCAATAGCGGGTACGAGCAGTACTTC.

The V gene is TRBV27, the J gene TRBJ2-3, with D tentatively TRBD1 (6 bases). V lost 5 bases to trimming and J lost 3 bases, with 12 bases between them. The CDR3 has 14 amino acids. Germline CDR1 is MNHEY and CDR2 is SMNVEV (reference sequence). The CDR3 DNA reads TGTGCCAGCAGTCGACAGGTTTCTACAGATACGCAGTATTTT. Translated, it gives CASSRQVSTDTQYF.

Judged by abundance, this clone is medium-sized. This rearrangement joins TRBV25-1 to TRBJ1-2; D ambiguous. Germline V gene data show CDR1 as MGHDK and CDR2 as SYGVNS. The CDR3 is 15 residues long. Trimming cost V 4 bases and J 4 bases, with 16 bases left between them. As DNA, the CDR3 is TGTGCCAGCAGTGGTTGGACGTCCCGGATCTATGGCTACACCTTC. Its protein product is CASSGWTSRIYGYTF.

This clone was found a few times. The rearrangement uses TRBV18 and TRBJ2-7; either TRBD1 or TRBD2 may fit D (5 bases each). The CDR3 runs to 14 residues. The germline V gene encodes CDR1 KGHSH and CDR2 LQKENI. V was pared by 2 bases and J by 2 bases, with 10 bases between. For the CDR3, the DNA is TGTGCCAGCTCACCAACCGGGACCACCTACGAGCAGTACTTC. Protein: CASSPTGTTYEQYF.

This chain's CDR3 is CASSVGQHQETQYF. The CDR3 DNA reads as TGTGCCAGCAGCGTAGGGCAGCACCAAGAGACCCAGTACTTC. V and J are TRBV9 and TRBJ2-5; no reliable D call. Per the germline V gene, CDR1 is SGDLS and CDR2 is YYNGEE. CDR3 size: 14 residues. V was clipped by 0 bases and J by 0 bases, with 6 bases between them.

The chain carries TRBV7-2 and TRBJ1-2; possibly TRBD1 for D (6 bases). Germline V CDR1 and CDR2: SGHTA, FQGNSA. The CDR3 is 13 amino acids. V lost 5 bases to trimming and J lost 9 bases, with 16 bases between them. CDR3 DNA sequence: TGTGCCAGCAGCCTAGGGGGTTATGAGAGCTACACCTTC. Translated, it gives CASSLGGYESYTF.

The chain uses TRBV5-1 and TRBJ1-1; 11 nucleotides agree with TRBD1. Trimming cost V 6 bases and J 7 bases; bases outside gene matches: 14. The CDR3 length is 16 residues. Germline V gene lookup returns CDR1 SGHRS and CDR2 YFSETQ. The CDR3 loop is CASNPGQGARIVEAFF. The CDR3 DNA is TGCGCCAGCAACCCAGGACAGGGGGCCCGGATCGTTGAAGCTTTCTTT.

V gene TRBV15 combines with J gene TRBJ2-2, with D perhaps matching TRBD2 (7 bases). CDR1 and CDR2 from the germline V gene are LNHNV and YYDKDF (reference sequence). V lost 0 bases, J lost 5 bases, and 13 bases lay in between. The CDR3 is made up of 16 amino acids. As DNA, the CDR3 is TGTGCCACCAGCAGAGATCTGGCGGGGGCGACCGGGGAGCTGTTTTTT. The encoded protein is CATSRDLAGATGELFF.

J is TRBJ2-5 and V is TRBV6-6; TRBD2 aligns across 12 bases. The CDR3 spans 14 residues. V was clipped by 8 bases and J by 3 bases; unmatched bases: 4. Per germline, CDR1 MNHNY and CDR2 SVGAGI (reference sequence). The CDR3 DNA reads TGTGCCAGCCTAGCGGGAGGGCCGGAAGAGACCCAGTACTTC. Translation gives CASLAGGPEETQYF.

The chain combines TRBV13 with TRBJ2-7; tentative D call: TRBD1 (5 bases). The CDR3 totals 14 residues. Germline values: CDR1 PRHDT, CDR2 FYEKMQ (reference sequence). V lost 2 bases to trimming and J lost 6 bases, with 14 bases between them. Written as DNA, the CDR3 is TGTGCCAGCAGCTTAAGACAGACCAGGTTCGAGCAGTACTTC. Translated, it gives CASSLRQTRFEQYF.

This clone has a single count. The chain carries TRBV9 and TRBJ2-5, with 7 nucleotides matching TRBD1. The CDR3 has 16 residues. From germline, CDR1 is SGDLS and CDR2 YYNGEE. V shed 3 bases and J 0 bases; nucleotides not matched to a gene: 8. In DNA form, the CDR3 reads TGTGCCAGCAGCGGATTACAGGGGTCGTACCAAGAGACCCAGTACTTC. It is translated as CASSGLQGSYQETQYF.

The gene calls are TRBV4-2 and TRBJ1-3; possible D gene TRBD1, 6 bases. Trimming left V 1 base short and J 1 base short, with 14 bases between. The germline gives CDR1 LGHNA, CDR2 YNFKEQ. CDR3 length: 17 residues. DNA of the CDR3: TGTGCCAGCAGCCAAGGGTTCGGGCAGGGGTCTGGAAACACCATATATTTT. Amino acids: CASSQGFGQGSGNTIYF.

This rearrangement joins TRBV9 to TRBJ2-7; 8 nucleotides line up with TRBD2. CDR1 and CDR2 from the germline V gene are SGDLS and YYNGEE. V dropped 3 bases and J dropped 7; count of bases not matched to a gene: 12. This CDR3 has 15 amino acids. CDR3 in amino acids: CASSGPFRGGKEQYV. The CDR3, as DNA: TGTGCCAGCAGCGGCCCGTTCCGGGGGGGGAAGGAGCAGTACGTC.

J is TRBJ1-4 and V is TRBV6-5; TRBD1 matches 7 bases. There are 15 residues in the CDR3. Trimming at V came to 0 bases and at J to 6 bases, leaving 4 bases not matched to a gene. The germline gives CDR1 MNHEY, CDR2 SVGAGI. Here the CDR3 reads CASSYSGQPDEKLFF. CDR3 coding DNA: TGTGCCAGCAGTTACTCGGGACAGCCCGATGAAAAACTGTTTTTT.

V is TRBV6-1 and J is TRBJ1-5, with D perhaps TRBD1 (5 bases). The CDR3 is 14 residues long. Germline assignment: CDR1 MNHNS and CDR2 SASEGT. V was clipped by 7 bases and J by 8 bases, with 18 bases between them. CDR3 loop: CASMEKGFREPQHF. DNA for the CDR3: TGTGCCAGCATGGAAAAGGGGTTTCGGGAGCCCCAGCATTTT.

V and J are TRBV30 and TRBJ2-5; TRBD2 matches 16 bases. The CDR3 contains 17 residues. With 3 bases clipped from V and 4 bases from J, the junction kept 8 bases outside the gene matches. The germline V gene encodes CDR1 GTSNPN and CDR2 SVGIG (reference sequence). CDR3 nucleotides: TGTGCCTGGAGGGGACTAGCGGGAGGGCCAGGGATAGAGACCCAGTACTTC. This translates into CAWRGLAGGPGIETQYF.

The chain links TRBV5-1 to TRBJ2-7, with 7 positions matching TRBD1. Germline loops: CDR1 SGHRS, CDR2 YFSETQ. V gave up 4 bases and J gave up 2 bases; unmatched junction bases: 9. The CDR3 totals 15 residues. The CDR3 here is CASSPSGTEAYEQYF. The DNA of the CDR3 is TGCGCCAGCAGCCCCTCCGGGACAGAGGCCTACGAGCAGTACTTC.